One and the same sample provided the 8 T cell receptor beta chains below, sequenced in a study of shared clonotypes between healthy human individuals (TCRdb year 2020). Library prep was done by the immunoSEQ multiplex PCR assay. In its TCRdb copy, this immuneACCESS table keeps in-frame sequences only and misses some clones. Where compared with another copy, unresolved V genes explain less than half of these, and the others have no known cause. In all, the sample holds roughly 100,000 clones, and about 72% of those were seen once. The ten most abundant clones make up around 25% of the sample. The sample taken for sequencing was memory CD8+ T cells sorted from blood. This sample's cell subset or site label indicates: CD45RO+ cells pooled with CCR7-negative TemRA cells. Source of these receptors: a woman between 25 and 40 years old in good health.

The genes are TRBV5-1 and TRBJ2-5, with no clear D. Germline lookup yields CDR1 SGHRS and CDR2 YFSETQ. Between the trimmed V and J ends, which lost 4 bases and 1 base, there was a span of 14 bases. This CDR3 spans 15 amino acids. The CDR3 sequence: CASSTATVPQETQYF. CDR3 coding DNA: TGCGCCAGCAGCACCGCCACGGTGCCCCAAGAGACCCAGTACTTC.

This clone was picked up a small number of times. The J gene is TRBJ2-3, the V gene TRBV5-6; no clear D. The CDR3 extends over 13 amino acids. The V end lost 1 base, the J end lost 4 bases, and 7 bases lay between the germline ends. Germline V gene sequence: CDR1 SGHDT, CDR2 YYEEEE. The CDR3, as DNA: TGTGCCAGCAGCTTGATGGGCCCAGATACGCAGTATTTT. This sequence encodes CASSLMGPDTQYF.

This chain uses TRBV30 with TRBJ1-1; perhaps TRBD1 as D (6 bases). This CDR3 is built from 13 residues. V was shortened by 0 bases and J by 4 bases, with 9 bases between the two germline ends. From germline, CDR1 is GTSNPN and CDR2 SVGIG (reference sequence). CDR3 sequence reads: CAWSVQGSTEAFF. CDR3 in DNA: TGTGCCTGGAGTGTACAGGGCTCCACTGAAGCTTTCTTT.

The rearrangement links TRBV28 to TRBJ1-1; D is perhaps TRBD1 (5 bases). This CDR3 is 14 amino acids long. V shed 2 bases and J shed 3 bases, with 10 bases lying between them. Germline values: CDR1 MDHEN, CDR2 SYDVKM. CDR3 coding DNA: TGTGCCAGCAGTTTAATCTGGGGCGACACTGAAGCTTTCTTT. It codes for CASSLIWGDTEAFF.

This clone was counted once. The same CDR3 also results from other DNA sequences found in this sample. The chain joins TRBV5-1 to TRBJ1-1; no firm D call. The CDR3 covers 13 residues. In germline, CDR1 is SGHRS, CDR2 YFSETQ. V lost 0 bases and J lost 6, with 9 bases in between. Here the CDR3 reads CASSLGSGAEAFF. DNA for the CDR3: TGCGCCAGCAGCTTGGGGTCCGGGGCTGAAGCTTTCTTT.

The chain is built from TRBV28 and TRBJ1-3; TRBD1 matches at 7 bases. The CDR3 extends over 16 amino acids. The junction had 7 bases not matched to a gene; V was cut back by 5 bases and J by 0 bases. In germline, CDR1 is MDHEN, CDR2 SYDVKM. CDR3 nucleotide sequence: TGTGCCAGCAGTCCACGGACAGGACACTCTGGAAACACCATATATTTT. As protein: CASSPRTGHSGNTIYF.

The chain links TRBV2 to TRBJ1-5; D ambiguous. The CDR3 has 12 amino acids. CDR1 is SNHLY and CDR2 is FYNNEI in the germline V gene. Trimming took 0 bases from V and 11 from J, leaving 8 bases between them. Here the CDR3 DNA reads TGTGCCAGCAGTGAAGCGGTACCAGCCCAGCATTTT. Translation: CASSEAVPAQHF. Full variable domain (remainder filled in from reference TRBV2 and TRBJ1-5): EPEVTQTPSHQVTQMGQEVILRCVPISNHLYFYWYRQILGQKVEFLVSFYNNEISEKSEIFDDQFSVERPDGSNFTLKIRSTKLEDSAMYFCASSEAVPAQHFGDGTRLSIL.

The chain couples TRBV19 to TRBJ1-1; TRBD1 might be the D (5 bases). This CDR3 contains 12 residues. With 7 bases removed from V and 3 bases from J, the gap between germline ends came to 9 bases. The germline gives CDR1 LNHDA, CDR2 SQIVND (reference sequence). The CDR3 protein is CASKGSYTEAFF. Written as DNA, the CDR3 is TGTGCCAGTAAGGGGTCGTACACTGAAGCTTTCTTT.